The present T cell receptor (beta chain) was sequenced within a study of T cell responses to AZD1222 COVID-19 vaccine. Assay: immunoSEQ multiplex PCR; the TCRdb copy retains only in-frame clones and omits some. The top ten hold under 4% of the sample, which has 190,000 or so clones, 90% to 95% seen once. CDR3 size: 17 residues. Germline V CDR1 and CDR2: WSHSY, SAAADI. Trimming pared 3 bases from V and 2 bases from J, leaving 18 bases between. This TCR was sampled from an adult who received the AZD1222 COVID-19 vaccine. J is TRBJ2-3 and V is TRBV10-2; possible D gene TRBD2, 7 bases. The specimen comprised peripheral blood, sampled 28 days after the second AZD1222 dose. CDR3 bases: TGCGCCAGCAGTGAAGAAAGGGGGGGCCCGATCACAGATACGCAGTATTTT. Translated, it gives CASSEERGGPITDTQYF.